The 26 T cell receptor beta chains below were found in one sample sequenced in a study of cytomegalovirus exposure and HLA in healthy donors. Sequencing was performed with immunoSEQ multiplex PCR; in TCRdb, only in-frame clones are kept and a portion is missing. This table holds 170,000 or so clones, roughly 85% found once. The sample taken for sequencing was PBMCs. Receptors were obtained from a man aged 18 to 30 in good health and CMV-seropositive.

The genes are TRBV18 and TRBJ1-5; 10 bases line up with TRBD1. J gave up 4 bases and V 4 bases, and 4 bases lay outside the gene matches. Germline loops: CDR1 KGHSH, CDR2 LQKENI. The CDR3 runs to 15 residues. The CDR3 protein is CASSLGTGVNQPQHF. DNA of the CDR3: TGTGCCAGCTCACTTGGGACAGGGGTAAATCAGCCCCAGCATTTT.

The chain carries TRBV4-2 and TRBJ2-1, with TRBD2 matching 12 bases. The germline V gene has CDR1 LGHNA and CDR2 YNFKEQ. The CDR3 sequence is 17 residues long. The ends lost 0 bases at V and 8 bases at J; junction bases unmatched: 8. The CDR3 DNA follows: TGTGCCAGCAGCCAAGAAACAACGACTAGCGGGGGAGATGAGCAGTTCTTC. It is translated as CASSQETTTSGGDEQFF.

The chain combines TRBV7-9 with TRBJ2-1; 11 nucleotides align to TRBD2. Trimming cost V 5 bases and J 9 bases; bases outside gene matches: 9. Germline loops: CDR1 SEHNR, CDR2 FQNEAQ (reference sequence). The CDR3 loop spans 15 amino acids. The CDR3 is CASSIISGGAGEQFF. CDR3 nucleotides: TGTGCCAGCAGCATCATTAGCGGGGGGGCCGGTGAGCAGTTCTTC.

The J gene is TRBJ2-1, the V gene TRBV16; tentatively, D is TRBD1 (5 bases). V dropped 0 bases and J dropped 7 bases, with 10 bases sitting between them. Germline-derived CDR1 and CDR2 are KGHSY and FQNENV. The CDR3 is 14 amino acids. CDR3 nucleotides: TGTGCCAGCAGCCAATCGATGGCAGGGAATGAGCAGTTCTTC. This sequence encodes CASSQSMAGNEQFF.

V is TRBV6-1 and J is TRBJ2-1; 7 bases match TRBD2. With 3 bases clipped from V and 3 bases from J, the junction kept 5 bases outside the gene matches. Per germline, CDR1 MNHNS and CDR2 SASEGT. There are 15 residues in the CDR3. The CDR3 loop reads CASSEKSGDYNEQFF. In nucleotides, the CDR3 is TGTGCCAGCAGTGAGAAAAGCGGGGACTACAATGAGCAGTTCTTC.

In this sample, this clone turned up once. V and J are TRBV28 and TRBJ2-1, with 9 bases identical to TRBD1. The V and J ends lost 4 bases and 5 bases, in that order; junction bases with no gene match: 12. There are 17 residues in the CDR3. Germline V lookup: CDR1 MDHEN, CDR2 SYDVKM. The CDR3 protein is CASSSHQGTGKNNEQFF. The DNA for the CDR3 is TGTGCCAGCAGTTCTCACCAGGGGACAGGGAAAAACAATGAGCAGTTCTTC.

V gene TRBV10-3 combines with J gene TRBJ1-5; 8 bases map to TRBD1. The V gene's germline CDR1 is ENHRY and CDR2 SYGVKD. The CDR3 has 15 residues. Germline trimming cut 8 bases from V and 4 bases from J; bases unmatched to any gene: 10. The CDR3 region is CAIAKGQGANQPQHF. The CDR3 DNA reads TGTGCCATCGCTAAAGGGCAGGGGGCGAATCAGCCCCAGCATTTT.

V is TRBV7-9 and J is TRBJ2-7, with 7 bases that match TRBD1. The germline V gene encodes CDR1 SEHNR and CDR2 FQNEAQ (reference sequence). V lost 5 bases and J lost 6; bases outside the gene matches: 7. This CDR3 spans 13 amino acids. The CDR3 coding sequence is TGTGCCAGCAGCCAGCAACAGGGGACCGAGCAGTACTTC. It specifies CASSQQQGTEQYF. The variable domain in full, with the rest retrieved from reference TRBV7-9 and TRBJ2-7, is DTGVSQNPRHKITKRGQNVTFRCDPISEHNRLYWYRQTLGQGPEFLTYFQNEAQLEKSRLLSDRFSAERPKGSFSTLEIQRTEQGDSAMYLCASSQQQGTEQYFGPGTRLTVT.

The chain employs TRBV30 and TRBJ1-1; 10 bases are a match to TRBD1. The CDR3 spans 14 residues. The germline V gene has CDR1 GTSNPN and CDR2 SVGIG (reference sequence). V was clipped by 2 bases and J by 4 bases; unmatched bases: 4. The DNA for the CDR3 is TGTGCCTGGAGTACCGGACAGGGGGTCACTGAAGCTTTCTTT. Its translation: CAWSTGQGVTEAFF.

This clone showed up just once. This chain uses TRBV7-8 with TRBJ1-6, with 8 bases fitting TRBD1. After removal of 4 bases from V and 8 bases from J, the junction contained 4 bases not matched to a gene. The CDR3 covers 14 residues. Germline V CDR1 and CDR2: SGHVS, FQNEAQ. CDR3 nucleotides: TGTGCCAGCAGCTCTGGGACAGGTTATTCACCCCTCCACTTT. Amino acids: CASSSGTGYSPLHF.

The V gene is TRBV30, the J gene TRBJ2-7; D call uncertain. Germline V gene sequence: CDR1 GTSNPN, CDR2 SVGIG (reference sequence). With 2 bases removed from V and 4 bases from J, the gap between germline ends came to 9 bases. This CDR3 region has 12 residues. In DNA, the CDR3 is TGTGCCTGGAGTTTGGCCAGTTACGAGCAGTACTTC. Its protein is CAWSLASYEQYF.

J is TRBJ2-5 and V is TRBV20-1; tentative D call: TRBD2 (5 bases). The CDR3 sequence is 11 residues long. Germline V gene sequence: CDR1 DFQATT, CDR2 SNEGSKA (reference sequence). The V end was cut by 5 bases, the J end by 5 bases, with 9 bases between. The CDR3 nucleotides read TGCAGTGCTCTAGCTTGGGAGACCCAGTACTTC. It translates to CSALAWETQYF.

V usage is TRBV5-8 and J usage is TRBJ2-1; D may be TRBD1 (5 bases). This CDR3 comprises 17 residues. The V and J ends lost 1 base and 7 bases respectively, with 21 bases between them. Germline assignment: CDR1 SGHTS and CDR2 YDEGEE. CDR3 sequence: CASSLTSGSHPGNEQFF. Here the CDR3 DNA reads TGTGCCAGCAGCTTGACGTCCGGCAGTCATCCAGGGAATGAGCAGTTCTTC.

This clone has just a few counts. The J gene is TRBJ2-7, the V gene TRBV27; a weak D match, TRBD1 (5 bases). The CDR3 sequence is 14 residues long. CDR1 is MNHEY, CDR2 SMNVEV, per germline (reference sequence). V dropped 6 bases and J dropped 1 base, with 13 bases sitting between them. Here the CDR3 reads CASRESPGSYEQYF. In DNA, the CDR3 is TGTGCCAGCAGAGAGTCCCCAGGGTCCTACGAGCAGTACTTC.

In its sample, this clone was seen a few times. This chain uses TRBV7-2 with TRBJ2-3, with no clear D. V was clipped by 1 base and J by 1 base, with 9 bases between them. CDR1 is SGHTA and CDR2 is FQGNSA in the germline V gene. The CDR3 contains 15 residues. DNA of the CDR3: TGTGCCAGCAGCTTAGGATTAGCTCGCACAGATACGCAGTATTTT. Amino acids: CASSLGLARTDTQYF.

The chain combines TRBV5-6 with TRBJ2-3, with D possibly TRBD1 on 5 matching bases. Germline values: CDR1 SGHDT, CDR2 YYEEEE. This CDR3 is 14 amino acids long. V gave up 3 bases and J gave up 5 bases, with 13 bases separating them. CDR3: CASSSGHVGDTQYF. CDR3 nucleotide sequence: TGTGCCAGCAGCTCCGGACACGTTGGAGATACGCAGTATTTT.

This chain links TRBV28 with TRBJ1-5, with D hard to call. Germline values: CDR1 MDHEN, CDR2 SYDVKM. With 6 bases removed from V and 3 bases from J, the gap between germline ends came to 12 bases. The CDR3 has 14 amino acids. For the CDR3, the DNA is TGTGCCAGCAGGCTGGGGAGGGACAATCAGCCCCAGCATTTT. It yields the protein CASRLGRDNQPQHF.

This clone showed up just a few times. The V gene is TRBV5-8, the J gene TRBJ1-2, with 10 bases aligning to TRBD1. The CDR3 has 15 residues. V dropped 2 bases and J dropped 2; count of bases not matched to a gene: 3. Germline CDR1 SGHTS, CDR2 YDEGEE. DNA of the CDR3: TGTGCCAGCAGCTTCGGGACAGGGGAAAACTATGGCTACACCTTC. Its translation: CASSFGTGENYGYTF.

The chain is built from TRBV27 and TRBJ2-1, with a tentative D call TRBD2 (5 bases). Trimming left V 3 bases short and J 2 bases short, with 14 bases between. CDR1 and CDR2 (germline): MNHEY, SMNVEV (reference sequence). The CDR3 is 16 amino acids. CDR3 DNA sequence: TGTGCCAGCAGTTTCAGTCAGCGGCTCACCTACAATGAGCAGTTCTTC. Translating it yields CASSFSQRLTYNEQFF.

The chain is built from TRBV27 and TRBJ2-7, with TRBD1 matching 9 bases. Germline V lookup: CDR1 MNHEY, CDR2 SMNVEV (reference sequence). Unmatched junction bases numbered 13, after V lost 7 bases and J lost 0 bases. The CDR3 extends over 17 amino acids. The CDR3 region has the DNA TGTGCCAGCAATCCCCGGGGCGGGACAGGGAGCTCCTACGAGCAGTACTTC. Its translation is CASNPRGGTGSSYEQYF.

With respect to this clone: Relative to the germline gene, one junction end is altered; a read error may explain this. The chain combines TRBV10-3 with TRBJ1-1; the D gene is possibly TRBD1 (6 bases). The CDR3 spans 13 residues. Germline-derived CDR1 and CDR2 are ENHRY and SYGVKD. Written as DNA, the CDR3 is TGTGCCATCAGGCAGGGGTTAAACACTAAAGCTTTCTTT. This codes for CAIRQGLNTKAFF.

The chain links TRBV28 to TRBJ2-2, with 8 bases lining up with TRBD1. CDR1 and CDR2 from the germline V gene are MDHEN and SYDVKM. The CDR3 totals 20 residues. Trimming cost V 1 base and J 6 bases; bases outside gene matches: 19. CDR3 region: CASSLLARGRTGRNSGELFF. CDR3 sequence (DNA): TGTGCCAGCAGTTTATTAGCGAGGGGTAGGACAGGGAGGAATTCCGGGGAGCTGTTTTTT.

The rearrangement uses TRBV5-1 and TRBJ1-3; D possibly corresponds to TRBD1 (6 bases). Looked up from germline, CDR1 is SGHRS and CDR2 is YFSETQ. V lost 2 bases and J 1 base, leaving 13 bases between the germline ends. The CDR3 runs to 16 residues. CDR3 residues: CASSFAETGSGNTIYF. The CDR3 DNA sequence: TGCGCCAGCAGCTTTGCCGAAACAGGGTCTGGAAACACCATATATTTT.

This clone appeared a few times. The rearrangement links TRBV9 to TRBJ2-1; D may be TRBD1 (6 bases). With 0 bases removed from V and 10 bases from J, the gap between germline ends came to 17 bases. The CDR3 is 15 residues long. CDR1 and CDR2 from the germline V gene are SGDLS and YYNGEE. Written as DNA, the CDR3 is TGTGCCAGCAGCGTAGATGGCAGGGGAAGTTCGGAGCAGTTCTTC. Its translation: CASSVDGRGSSEQFF.

The genes are TRBV28 and TRBJ2-2; no clear D gene. Germline V lookup: CDR1 MDHEN, CDR2 SYDVKM. CDR3 length equals 11 residues. V dropped 8 bases and J dropped 2 bases, with 3 bases sitting between them. The DNA of the CDR3 is TGTGCCAGCCTTAACACCGGGGAGCTGTTTTTT. Its protein product is CASLNTGELFF.

Written as DNA, the CDR3 is TGCGCCAGCAGCTTGGCCAGAAACTCCTACGAGCAGTACTTC. It is translated as CASSLARNSYEQYF. The chain employs TRBV5-1 and TRBJ2-7; D not certain. The CDR3 is made up of 14 amino acids. Germline CDR1 and CDR2: SGHRS and YFSETQ. V was cut by 0 bases and J by 0 bases, with 7 bases left in between.